This passage covers 30 T cell receptor beta chains from one sample sequenced in a study of blood T cell repertoires in COVID-19. Assay: immunoSEQ multiplex PCR; the TCRdb copy retains only in-frame clones and omits some. This table holds about 35,000 clones, 85% to 90% found once. The material sequenced was peripheral blood. All receptors come from a human donor in a cohort sampled during active COVID-19.

This clone occurred once. The chain carries TRBV12-5 and TRBJ2-2; 12 bases are a match to TRBD2. Germline V CDR1 and CDR2: LGHNT, FRNRAP. This CDR3 spans 21 amino acids. Trimming cost V 0 bases and J 0 bases; bases outside gene matches: 11. CDR3 region: CASGLVPGGLAGTPNTGELFF. CDR3 in DNA: TGTGCTAGTGGTTTGGTACCGGGAGGACTAGCGGGAACACCGAACACCGGGGAGCTGTTTTTT.

This chain connects TRBV7-2 to TRBJ1-3; D possibly corresponds to TRBD1 (6 bases). The germline CDR1 and CDR2 sequences are SGHTA and FQGNSA. This CDR3 region has 17 residues. With 2 bases removed from V and 0 bases from J, the gap between germline ends came to 14 bases. The CDR3 bases are TGTGCCAGCAGCTTAATGAGGGGGGGTCCCTCTGGAAACACCATATATTTT. Translating gives CASSLMRGGPSGNTIYF.

The V call is TRBV7-3, the J call TRBJ2-1, with 12 bases fitting TRBD2. Germline lookup yields CDR1 SGHTA and CDR2 FQGTGA. This CDR3 comprises 17 residues. V gave up 2 bases and J gave up 3 bases; unmatched junction bases: 5. In DNA form, the CDR3 reads TGTGCCAGCAGCTTAGCTAGCGGGAGGGCCCTCTACAATGAGCAGTTCTTC. This gives the protein CASSLASGRALYNEQFF. Drawing the rest from reference TRBV7-3 and TRBJ2-1, the complete variable domain is GAGVSQTPSNKVTEKGKYVELRCDPISGHTALYWYRQSLGQGPEFLIYFQGTGAADDSGLPNDRFFAVRPEGSVSTLKIQRTERGDSAVYLCASSLASGRALYNEQFFGPGTRLTVL.

The genes are TRBV6-4 and TRBJ2-1, with 7 bases that match TRBD1. The CDR3 extends over 13 amino acids. V trimming: 5 bases; J trimming: 9 bases; junction bases outside the gene matches: 7. CDR1 and CDR2 (germline): MRHNA, SNTAGT. The CDR3 sequence is CASSTRQGLEQFF. In nucleotides, the CDR3 is TGTGCCAGCAGTACCAGACAGGGCCTTGAGCAGTTCTTC.

The chain is built from TRBV5-8 and TRBJ1-1; D is possibly TRBD1 (6 bases). This CDR3 comprises 15 residues. Between the trimmed V and J ends, which lost 4 bases and 4 bases, there was a span of 17 bases. Germline assignment: CDR1 SGHTS and CDR2 YDEGEE. The CDR3 DNA is TGTGCCAGCAGCCCGCCGAGGACAGTGATCACTGAAGCTTTCTTT. Its protein is CASSPPRTVITEAFF.

The V and J genes are TRBV3-1 (or the pseudogene TRBV3-2) and TRBJ2-1; D uncertain. The CDR3 is made up of 14 amino acids. Trimming pared 1 base from V and 4 bases from J, leaving 8 bases between. Germline-derived CDR1 and CDR2 are LGHDT and YNNKEL (reference sequence). CDR3 coding DNA: TGTGCCAGCAGCCAAGCCGAGGCGTACAATGAGCAGTTCTTC. This codes for CASSQAEAYNEQFF.

This rearrangement joins TRBV4-1 to TRBJ1-4; D unclear. The V end was cut by 4 bases, the J end by 4 bases, with 22 bases between. This CDR3 comprises 18 residues. Germline CDR1 MGHRA, CDR2 YSYEKL. CDR3 protein: CASSLPAIPAQDNEKLFF. The CDR3 coding sequence is TGCGCCAGCAGCCTCCCCGCCATACCCGCGCAGGATAATGAAAAACTGTTTTTT.

V and J are TRBV7-2 and TRBJ2-7; the match to TRBD2 covers 8 bases. The CDR3 has 13 residues. V gave up 3 bases and J gave up 5 bases; unmatched junction bases: 3. Germline CDR1 and CDR2: SGHTA and FQGNSA. CDR3 in DNA: TGTGCCAGCAGCTTGCTAGCGGGTGACGAGCAGTACTTC. This gives the protein CASSLLAGDEQYF.

V and J are TRBV29-1 and TRBJ2-5; a possible D gene is TRBD1 (6 bases). Trimming cost V 7 bases and J 2 bases, with 14 bases left between them. Germline V gene lookup returns CDR1 SQVTM and CDR2 ANQGSEA. This CDR3 is built from 13 residues. The chain's CDR3 is CSGGRGEQETQYF. The CDR3 DNA follows: TGCAGCGGTGGCAGGGGAGAGCAAGAGACCCAGTACTTC.

The chain has TRBV28 and TRBJ1-6; TRBD1 matches at 7 bases. The ends lost 7 bases at V and 8 bases at J; junction bases unmatched: 11. The CDR3 totals 15 residues. Looked up from germline, CDR1 is MDHEN and CDR2 is SYDVKM. The CDR3 region has the DNA TGTGCCAGCAAACCTCCGACAGGGAGATATTCACCCCTCCACTTT. Residues: CASKPPTGRYSPLHF.

The chain couples TRBV11-1 to TRBJ2-3; possible D gene TRBD2, 5 bases. This CDR3 comprises 15 residues. Germline assignment: CDR1 SGHAT and CDR2 FQDESV (reference sequence). V was pared by 8 bases and J by 0 bases, with 15 bases between. The CDR3 protein is CASGRSRGSTDTQYF. In nucleotides, the CDR3 is TGTGCCAGCGGACGAAGCCGGGGTAGCACAGATACGCAGTATTTT.

The chain has TRBV5-4 and TRBJ1-2; 7 nucleotides line up with TRBD1. Per germline, CDR1 SGHNT and CDR2 YYREEE (reference sequence). V trimming: 1 base; J trimming: 3 bases; junction bases outside the gene matches: 3. The CDR3 runs to 14 residues. CDR3 sequence (DNA): TGTGCCAGCAGCTTGACCGACAGGGACTATGGCTACACCTTC. This sequence encodes CASSLTDRDYGYTF.

The genes are TRBV5-4 and TRBJ2-7; 8 positions agree with TRBD2. Germline CDR1 reads SGHNT; CDR2 reads YYREEE (reference sequence). This CDR3 spans 15 amino acids. The V gene end was trimmed by 5 bases and the J gene end by 2 bases; junction bases not matched to a gene: 9. CDR3 in amino acids: CASRRGERPAYEQYF. CDR3 sequence (DNA): TGTGCCAGCAGGCGGGGGGAAAGGCCGGCCTACGAGCAGTACTTC. Supplemented by reference TRBV5-4 and TRBJ2-7, the full variable domain reads ETGVTQSPTHLIKTRGQQVTLRCSSQSGHNTVSWYQQALGQGPQFIFQYYREEENGRGNFPPRFSGLQFPNYSSELNVNALELDDSALYLCASRRGERPAYEQYFGPGTRLTVT.

This sequence joins TRBV5-1 and TRBJ2-5, with 8 positions matching TRBD1. This CDR3 comprises 15 residues. The germline V gene has CDR1 SGHRS and CDR2 YFSETQ. V lost 0 bases to trimming and J lost 2 bases; unmatched junction nucleotides: 3. For the CDR3, the DNA is TGCGCCAGCAGCTTGGGGGGACAGGTTCAAGAGACCCAGTACTTC. Protein sequence: CASSLGGQVQETQYF.

This sequence joins TRBV19 and TRBJ1-4; no definite D call. Germline V gives CDR1 LNHDA, CDR2 SQIVND (reference sequence). The CDR3 has 16 residues. V was trimmed by 6 bases and J by 0 bases, leaving 14 bases between them. CDR3 bases: TGTGCCAGTAGCCGCCCGACCGGAGCAACTAATGAAAAACTGTTTTTT. Its translation: CASSRPTGATNEKLFF.

The chain carries TRBV12-3 or TRBV12-4 and TRBJ2-7; D gene unclear. The CDR3 covers 12 residues. V gave up 5 bases and J gave up 1 base, with 6 bases separating them. DNA of the CDR3: TGTGCCAGCAGTAATCCATCCTACGAGCAGTACTTC. It is translated as CASSNPSYEQYF.

The chain links TRBV6-5 to TRBJ2-2; no reliable D call. The germline CDR1 and CDR2 sequences are MNHEY and SVGAGI. V was clipped by 10 bases and J by 0 bases, with 9 bases between them. CDR3 length: 13 residues. CDR3 amino acids: CATQAPNTGELFF. The CDR3 coding sequence is TGTGCCACCCAGGCCCCGAACACCGGGGAGCTGTTTTTT.

This clone came up once. The V gene is TRBV11-2, the J gene TRBJ2-3; D unresolved. Trimming removed 2 bases at V and 2 bases at J, with 11 bases between. Germline V lookup: CDR1 SGHAT, CDR2 FQNNGV. The CDR3 contains 15 residues. The CDR3 region is CASSLMRVTTDTQYF. CDR3 coding DNA: TGTGCCAGCAGCTTAATGAGAGTTACCACAGATACGCAGTATTTT. The whole variable domain, filled in from reference TRBV11-2 and TRBJ2-3, reads EAGVAQSPRYKIIEKRQSVAFWCNPISGHATLYWYQQILGQGPKLLIQFQNNGVVDDSQLPKDRFSAERLKGVDSTLKIQPAKLEDSAVYLCASSLMRVTTDTQYFGPGTRLTVL.

The CDR3 reads CASTPYSGGANIQYF. CDR3 nucleotides: TGTGCCAGTACCCCCTATAGCGGGGGGGCAAACATTCAGTACTTC. This chain links TRBV19 with TRBJ2-4; 11 positions match TRBD2. The CDR3 contains 15 residues. Germline assignment: CDR1 LNHDA and CDR2 SQIVND (reference sequence). The V gene end was trimmed by 7 bases and the J gene end by 6 bases; junction bases not matched to a gene: 8. Supplemented by reference TRBV19 and TRBJ2-4, the full variable domain reads DGGITQSPKYLFRKEGQNVTLSCEQNLNHDAMYWYRQDPGQGLRLIYYSQIVNDFQKGDIAEGYSVSREKKESFPLTVTSAQKNPTAFYLCASTPYSGGANIQYFGAGTRLSVL.

The rearrangement joins TRBV7-9 to TRBJ2-7; D is ambiguous. Between the trimmed V and J ends, which lost 5 bases and 4 bases, there was a span of 12 bases. The CDR3 totals 13 residues. Germline assignment: CDR1 SEHNR and CDR2 FQNEAQ (reference sequence). CDR3 nucleotide sequence: TGTGCCAGCAGCCCAGCCGCTAGGTACGAGCAGTACTTC. It encodes CASSPAARYEQYF.

The DNA of the CDR3 is TGTGCCAGCGCCTACAGGGACACCTACGAGCAGTACTTC. It encodes CASAYRDTYEQYF. The chain links TRBV11-2 to TRBJ2-7, with a possible D match to TRBD1 (6 bases). CDR3 length: 13 amino acids. Germline loops: CDR1 SGHAT, CDR2 FQNNGV. V was clipped by 8 bases and J by 2 bases, with 13 bases between them.

The sample holds one count of this clone. The chain has TRBV2 and TRBJ2-5; 14 positions agree with TRBD2. Germline V lookup: CDR1 SNHLY, CDR2 FYNNEI. There are 19 residues in the CDR3. Unmatched junction bases numbered 16, after V lost 5 bases and J lost 5 bases. The CDR3 region has the DNA TGTGCCAGCAGTCGCGATCGGGGACTAGCGGGAGATGTGAGTGAGACCCAGTACTTC. Amino acids: CASSRDRGLAGDVSETQYF.

This rearrangement joins TRBV11-2 to TRBJ2-7; 8 bases line up with TRBD2. This CDR3 has 15 residues. Germline CDR1 is SGHAT and CDR2 is FQNNGV. The ends lost 5 bases at V and 10 bases at J; junction bases unmatched: 16. CDR3 coding DNA: TGTGCCAGCAGCGCCGAAACTAGCGGCCTTGGGAGCCAGTACTTC. This codes for CASSAETSGLGSQYF.

The chain has TRBV5-4 and TRBJ2-1; 8 bases are a match to TRBD2. Trimming took 1 base from V and 3 from J; bases not matched to a gene: 3. Looked up from germline, CDR1 is SGHNT and CDR2 is YYREEE (reference sequence). This CDR3 is built from 15 residues. The CDR3 protein is CASSLPGGRYNEQFF. CDR3 nucleotides: TGTGCCAGCAGCTTGCCGGGGGGGCGCTACAATGAGCAGTTCTTC.

J is TRBJ2-7 and V is TRBV29-1, with D maybe TRBD2 (6 bases). This CDR3 contains 12 residues. Trimming stripped 4 bases from V and 7 bases from J, with 14 bases between. CDR1 is SQVTM, CDR2 ANQGSEA, per germline. The CDR3 DNA reads TGCAGCGTTGGGTATAGGGGAGGTGAGCAGTACTTC. It is translated as CSVGYRGGEQYF.

The chain uses TRBV12-3 or TRBV12-4 and TRBJ1-2; TRBD1 is a possible D gene (5 bases). This CDR3 has 13 residues. Trimming cost V 4 bases and J 3 bases, with 9 bases left between them. CDR3 nucleotides: TGTGCCAGCAGTTCCCAGGGTTACTATGGCTACACCTTC. This encodes CASSSQGYYGYTF.

The chain uses TRBV3-1 (or the pseudogene TRBV3-2) and TRBJ2-2; a possible D gene is TRBD2 (6 bases). With 0 bases removed from V and 6 bases from J, the gap between germline ends came to 14 bases. Germline V gene lookup returns CDR1 LGHDT and CDR2 YNNKEL (reference sequence). This CDR3 has 16 amino acids. This CDR3 reads CASSQEGGPVAGELFF. The CDR3, as DNA: TGTGCCAGCAGCCAAGAGGGAGGACCGGTGGCCGGGGAGCTGTTTTTT.

This clone was counted a few times. The genes are TRBV2 and TRBJ2-2, with TRBD1 identical over 10 bases. V was pared by 6 bases and J by 3 bases, with 4 bases of the junction left unmatched. CDR1 SNHLY and CDR2 FYNNEI come from the germline V gene. This CDR3 comprises 15 residues. The CDR3, as DNA: TGTGCCAGCAGCCGGGACAGGGGTGACACCGGGGAGCTGTTTTTT. Its protein is CASSRDRGDTGELFF.

This chain joins TRBV27 and TRBJ2-1, with a weak D call TRBD1 (5 bases). The V gene's germline CDR1 is MNHEY and CDR2 SMNVEV (reference sequence). Between the trimmed V and J ends, which lost 1 base and 12 bases, there was a span of 7 bases. The CDR3 contains 11 residues. In DNA form, the CDR3 reads TGTGCCAGCAGTTTATGGGGCAGGCAGTTCTTC. Translated: CASSLWGRQFF.

J is TRBJ1-5 and V is TRBV7-9, with 8 bases aligning to TRBD1. V gave up 5 bases and J gave up 4 bases; unmatched junction bases: 10. The CDR3 has 16 residues. Germline loops: CDR1 SEHNR, CDR2 FQNEAQ (reference sequence). This CDR3 is CASSLGTQGANQPQHF. As DNA, the CDR3 is TGTGCCAGCAGCCTTGGGACCCAGGGGGCAAATCAGCCCCAGCATTTT.